The T cell receptor beta chain under discussion was sequenced for a study of blood T cell repertoires in COVID-19. Study as a whole: Specimens from acute and convalescent COVID-19 originated in the United States, Italy and Spain.

Trimming removed 3 bases at V and 0 bases at J, with 11 bases between. Germline assignment: CDR1 SNHLY and CDR2 FYNNEI. CDR3 length: 15 amino acids. This clone was detected only a few times. Under the authors' procedure: Reference gene primer amplification in the assay estimated nucleated cell counts. Here immunoSEQ multiplex PCR was the method, and the copy in TCRdb shows in-frame clones only, minus some. Clone size and V and J calls were adopted from that table, with D and trimming inferred from the DNA. The table lists around 270,000 clones, approximately 86% of them singletons. It was during active infection that Seattle patients were enrolled and then longitudinally followed.

This clonotype was sampled from a woman between 55 and 75 years old with COVID-19, enrolled during active disease. The chain employs TRBV2 and TRBJ2-5, with D possibly TRBD2 on 6 matching bases. Sequencing was done on a sample of peripheral blood. The CDR3 loop is CASSDKRANQETQYF. CDR3 coding DNA: TGTGCCAGCAGTGATAAGCGGGCGAACCAAGAGACCCAGTACTTC.